A selection of T cell receptor beta chains follows, all from one sample in a study of blood T cell repertoires in COVID-19. Clones were read by immunoSEQ multiplex PCR, and TCRdb kept only the in-frame ones, dropping some. The sample has about 190,000 clones; nearly 90% are singletons. Input material: peripheral blood. Every receptor here comes from a man aged 45-65 years with acute or convalescent COVID-19. CDR3s include the opening cysteine and the closing phenylalanine or tryptophan. The D gene is left open where the match is weak.

V: TRBV27; J: TRBJ2-7; D: TRBD1; DNA: TGTGCCAGCAGCCTCAGGACAGGGGTTATCTACGAGCAGTACTTC; CDR3: CASSLRTGVIYEQYF
V: TRBV5-1; J: TRBJ2-7; D: TRBD2; DNA: TGCGCCAGCAGAACGTGGGAGGGCCGCGAGCAGTACTTC; CDR3: CASRTWEGREQYF
V: TRBV21-1; J: TRBJ2-7; D: -; DNA: TGTGCCAGCAGCTTCTCGGACTACCCACTTAAGTCCTACGAGCAGTACTTC; CDR3: CASSFSDYPLKSYEQYF
V: TRBV14; J: TRBJ2-3; D: TRBD2; DNA: TGTGCCAGCAGCCCACGCCCGGCTAGCGGGAGTCAAGCAGATACGCAGTATTTT; CDR3: CASSPRPASGSQADTQYF
V: TRBV6-5; J: TRBJ1-5; D: -; DNA: TGTGCCAGCGGCCAGGGGAATCAGCCCCAGCATTTT; CDR3: CASGQGNQPQHF
V: TRBV7-2; J: TRBJ1-1; D: TRBD1; DNA: TGTGCCAGCAGCTTAATAGGACAGGGCGGCACTGAAGCTTTCTTT; CDR3: CASSLIGQGGTEAFF
V: TRBV6-5; J: TRBJ1-5; D: -; DNA: TGTGCCAGCAGTCCTGGACAGACAAGCAATCAGCCCCAGCATTTT; CDR3: CASSPGQTSNQPQHF
V: TRBV6-1; J: TRBJ2-7; D: -; DNA: TGTGCCAGCAGTGAAACCAGCGGCAACTACGAGCAGTACTTC; CDR3: CASSETSGNYEQYF
V: TRBV10-3; J: TRBJ1-4; D: TRBD1; DNA: TGTGCCTCGGGGACAGATAATGAAAAACTGTTTTTT; CDR3: CASGTDNEKLFF
V: TRBV18; J: TRBJ1-4; D: TRBD1; DNA: TGTGCCAGCTCAGGGTCCGGGACAGGGAGAGAAAAACTGTTTTTT; CDR3: CASSGSGTGREKLFF
V: TRBV13; J: TRBJ2-1; D: -; DNA: TGTGCCAGCAGTCACGTCAAAGCTGCCTACAATGAGCAGTTCTTC; CDR3: CASSHVKAAYNEQFF
V: TRBV11-3; J: TRBJ1-3; D: -; DNA: TGTGCCAGCAGCTTGCCTGGGCGTTCTGGAAACACCATATATTTT; CDR3: CASSLPGRSGNTIYF
V: TRBV30; J: TRBJ1-2; D: -; DNA: TGTGCCTGGAGTCCAGGCAGGGTCTATGGCTACACCTTC; CDR3: CAWSPGRVYGYTF
V: TRBV28; J: TRBJ2-5; D: -; DNA: TGTGCCAGCAGTTTAGAGGGACACTACCAAGAGACCCAGTACTTC; CDR3: CASSLEGHYQETQYF
V: TRBV7-2; J: TRBJ1-5; D: TRBD1; DNA: TGTGCCAGCAGCTTAGGGGGGACAGGGATGGGCGGCAATCAGCCCCAGCATTTT; CDR3: CASSLGGTGMGGNQPQHF